This T cell receptor beta chain stems from a study of blood T cell repertoires in COVID-19. The CDR3 totals 17 residues. Germline V gene data show CDR1 as LNHDA and CDR2 as SQIVND (reference sequence). Between the trimmed V and J ends, which lost 5 bases and 1 base, there was a span of 18 bases. Data came from immunoSEQ multiplex PCR; TCRdb stores just in-frame clones and leaves some out. The sample consists of some 33,000 clones, approximately 85% of them appearing once. This sequence originates from a man aged 55 to 70 with active COVID-19. Sequencing was carried out using peripheral blood. V is TRBV19 and J is TRBJ2-1; maybe TRBD2 (7 bases). CDR3 residues: CASSPGAGEFSYNEQFF. In DNA, the CDR3 is TGTGCCAGTAGTCCGGGGGCGGGAGAGTTTTCCTACAATGAGCAGTTCTTC.